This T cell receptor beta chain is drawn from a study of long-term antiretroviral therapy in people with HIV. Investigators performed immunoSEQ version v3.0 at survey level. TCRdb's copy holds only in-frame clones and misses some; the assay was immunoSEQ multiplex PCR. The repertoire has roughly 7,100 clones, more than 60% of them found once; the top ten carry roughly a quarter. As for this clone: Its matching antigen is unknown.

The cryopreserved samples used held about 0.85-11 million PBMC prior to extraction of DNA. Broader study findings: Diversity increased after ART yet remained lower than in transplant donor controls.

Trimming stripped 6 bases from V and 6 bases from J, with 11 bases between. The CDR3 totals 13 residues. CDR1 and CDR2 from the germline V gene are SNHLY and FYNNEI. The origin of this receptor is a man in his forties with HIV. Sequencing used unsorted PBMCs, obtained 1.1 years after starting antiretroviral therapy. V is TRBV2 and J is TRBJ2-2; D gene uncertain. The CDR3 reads CASRWGPSGELFF. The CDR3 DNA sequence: TGTGCCAGCAGGTGGGGTCCTTCCGGGGAGCTGTTTTTT.